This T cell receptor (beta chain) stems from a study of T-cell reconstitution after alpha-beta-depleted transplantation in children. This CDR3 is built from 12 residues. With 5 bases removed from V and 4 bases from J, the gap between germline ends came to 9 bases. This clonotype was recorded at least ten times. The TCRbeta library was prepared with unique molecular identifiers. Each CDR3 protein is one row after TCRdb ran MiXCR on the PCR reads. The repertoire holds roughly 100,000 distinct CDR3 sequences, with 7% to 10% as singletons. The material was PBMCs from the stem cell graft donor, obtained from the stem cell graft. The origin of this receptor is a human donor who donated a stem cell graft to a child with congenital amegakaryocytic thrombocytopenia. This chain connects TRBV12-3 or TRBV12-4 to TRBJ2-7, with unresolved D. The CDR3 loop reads CASSEYGYEQYF. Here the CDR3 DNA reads TGTGCCAGCAGTGAGTACGGGTACGAGCAGTACTTC.